This T cell receptor (beta chain) was observed in a study of brain T cells in children with intractable seizures. Documented time point: blood from clinic visit 5 months post-surgery; TSC patient then seizure free. Only cases whose brain tissue showed the highest T cell transcript signatures were sequenced. At least one anti-epileptic drug was given before surgery. With respect to this clone: Its antigen is currently unknown.

Study outcomes and limitations: Absence of clones before surgery may stem from lower sequencing depth. HCMV serostatus was not known, and viral specificity came from CDR3 similarity only.

The ends lost 5 bases at V and 1 base at J; junction bases unmatched: 3. Per germline, CDR1 SQVTM and CDR2 ANQGSEA. The length of the CDR3 is 16 residues. Libraries were prepared by immunoSEQ multiplex PCR; TCRdb keeps only in-frame clonotypes and omits some of them. The sample lists hundreds of thousands of clones, about 94% occurring once. The sample here was peripheral blood, taken 5 to 6 months after surgery. The receptor comes from a boy younger than two with tuberous sclerosis and intractable seizures. The V gene is TRBV29-1, the J gene TRBJ2-2; 14 nucleotides line up with TRBD2. The CDR3 sequence: CSVRGTSGRNTGELFF. In nucleotides, the CDR3 is TGCAGCGTTCGTGGGACTAGCGGGAGGAACACCGGGGAGCTGTTTTTT.